Presented here are 21 T cell receptor beta chains from one specimen sequenced in a study of blood T cells in healthy people across ages. Sample-barcoded 5' priming and a J-beta primer mix drove a second PCR of roughly 6 to 12 cycles. MiXCR, run by TCRdb on the 5' RACE reads, gives a single entry per CDR3 protein. The data contain 1.5 million to 1.8 million distinct CDR3 sequences, around 40% of them singletons. Sequenced input: blood. Every receptor here comes from a woman aged 18-35 years in good health.

The sample holds many counts of this clonotype. The chain is built from TRBV6-2 or TRBV6-3 and TRBJ2-1; 9 nucleotides align to TRBD2. Looked up from germline, CDR1 is MNHEY and CDR2 is SVGEGT. Trimming cost V 2 bases and J 4 bases; bases outside gene matches: 0. This CDR3 region has 14 residues. CDR3 loop: CASSYGLAYNEQFF. The DNA of the CDR3 is TGTGCCAGCAGTTACGGACTAGCGTACAATGAGCAGTTCTTC.

The chain uses TRBV28 and TRBJ2-1; 8 bases are shared with TRBD1. With 4 bases clipped from V and 2 bases from J, the junction kept 4 bases outside the gene matches. This CDR3 is built from 15 residues. CDR1 is MDHEN and CDR2 is SYDVKM in the germline V gene. The CDR3 spells CASSSPGGPYNEQFF. The CDR3 DNA follows: TGTGCCAGCAGTTCCCCAGGGGGCCCCTACAATGAGCAGTTCTTC.

In its sample, this clonotype was seen a few times. This CDR3 is CSVATLFGFEQYF. CDR3 in DNA: TGCAGCGTTGCAACGCTTTTTGGTTTCGAGCAGTACTTC. The chain carries TRBV29-1 and TRBJ2-7; D gene unclear. The CDR3 runs to 13 residues. Germline V gene sequence: CDR1 SQVTM, CDR2 ANQGSEA. V lost 4 bases and J 6 bases, leaving 16 bases between the germline ends.

The V and J genes are TRBV15 and TRBJ1-5; weak D call: TRBD1 (6 bases). V lost 0 bases and J 7 bases, leaving 16 bases between the germline ends. Per the germline V gene, CDR1 is LNHNV and CDR2 is YYDKDF (reference sequence). The CDR3 is 16 residues long. The CDR3 here is CATSRDQEGGRQPQHF. Here the CDR3 DNA reads TGTGCCACCAGCAGAGATCAAGAGGGGGGGAGGCAGCCCCAGCATTTT.

This chain's CDR3 is CASSYSTGIGLADYNEQFF. The CDR3 region has the DNA TGTGCCAGCAGTTACTCGACGGGGATCGGGCTGGCGGACTACAATGAGCAGTTCTTC. The J gene is TRBJ2-1, the V gene TRBV6-5; TRBD2 might be the D (5 bases). V lost 0 bases to trimming and J lost 3 bases, with 21 bases between them. The length of the CDR3 is 19 residues. CDR1 and CDR2 from the germline V gene are MNHEY and SVGAGI.

This clonotype has more than one count but fewer than ten. The chain links TRBV20-1 to TRBJ1-2; TRBD1 is a possible D gene (5 bases). The CDR3 totals 13 residues. CDR1 is DFQATT, CDR2 SNEGSKA, per germline (reference sequence). V lost 6 bases to trimming and J lost 6 bases, with 17 bases between them. Here the CDR3 reads CSAKMGVRDGYTF. The CDR3 coding sequence is TGCAGTGCCAAGATGGGGGTTCGTGATGGCTACACCTTC.

CDR3 in amino acids: CSERTANTEAFF. CDR3 in DNA: TGCAGCGAACGGACAGCGAACACTGAAGCTTTCTTT. The chain joins TRBV29-1 to TRBJ1-1; tentatively, D is TRBD1 (6 bases). Trimming took off 7 bases at V and 1 base at J, with 10 bases between the two ends. This CDR3 contains 12 residues. The germline gives CDR1 SQVTM, CDR2 ANQGSEA.

The rearrangement joins TRBV28 to TRBJ2-1; TRBD2 aligns across 8 bases. This CDR3 spans 16 amino acids. CDR1 is MDHEN and CDR2 is SYDVKM in the germline V gene. Trimming took 4 bases from V and 0 from J; bases not matched to a gene: 5. CDR3 protein: CASSSLGLGSYNEQFF. The CDR3 DNA sequence: TGTGCCAGCAGTTCGCTGGGACTAGGCTCCTACAATGAGCAGTTCTTC. Supplemented by reference TRBV28 and TRBJ2-1, the full variable domain reads DVKVTQSSRYLVKRTGEKVFLECVQDMDHENMFWYRQDPGLGLRLIYFSYDVKMKEKGDIPEGYSVSREKKERFSLILESASTNQTSMYLCASSSLGLGSYNEQFFGPGTRLTVL.

This rearrangement joins TRBV5-1 to TRBJ2-1; TRBD1 matches 10 bases. V lost 5 bases to trimming and J lost 8 bases; unmatched junction nucleotides: 10. The CDR3 has 15 amino acids. In germline, CDR1 is SGHRS, CDR2 YFSETQ. The CDR3 loop is CASRRTGGSTDEQFF. Written as DNA, the CDR3 is TGCGCCAGCAGAAGGACAGGGGGTAGTACAGATGAGCAGTTCTTC. Complete variable domain (other parts from reference TRBV5-1 and TRBJ2-1): KAGVTQTPRYLIKTRGQQVTLSCSPISGHRSVSWYQQTPGQGLQFLFEYFSETQRNKGNFPGRFSGRQFSNSRSEMNVSTLELGDSALYLCASRRTGGSTDEQFFGPGTRLTVL.

As for this clonotype: The junction and the germline gene differ at one end; a read error may be behind it. The chain couples TRBV7-2 to TRBJ2-5; D uncertain. Per germline, CDR1 SGHTA and CDR2 FQGNSA. This CDR3 has 14 amino acids. CDR3 in amino acids: CASNLASVRETQYF. Here the CDR3 DNA reads TGTGCCAGCAACTTAGCCTCGGTTCGGGAGACCCAGTACTTC.

The V and J genes are TRBV14 and TRBJ2-1; D is unclear. The V end was cut by 0 bases, the J end by 2 bases, with 14 bases between. The germline gives CDR1 SGHDN, CDR2 FVKESK. The CDR3 sequence is 17 residues long. The CDR3 DNA is TGTGCCAGCAGCCAAGACAGTGGGGTGGTCCCCTACAATGAGCAGTTCTTC. Protein product: CASSQDSGVVPYNEQFF.

The chain employs TRBV20-1 and TRBJ1-3, with D perhaps TRBD1 (5 bases). V was pared by 5 bases and J by 9 bases, with 23 bases between. CDR1 DFQATT and CDR2 SNEGSKA come from the germline V gene (reference sequence). This CDR3 has 15 residues. The CDR3: CSAGTYSPASGTIYF. CDR3 bases: TGCAGTGCTGGGACCTACAGCCCCGCAAGCGGCACCATATATTTT.

The rearrangement joins TRBV9 to TRBJ2-6; D gene ambiguous. The CDR3 consists of 20 residues. The V and J ends lost 4 bases and 1 base respectively, with 24 bases between them. Germline CDR1 is SGDLS and CDR2 is YYNGEE. In nucleotides, the CDR3 is TGTGCCAGCAGCCCGAGCTCCGGTTTACCCCTCTTTTCTGGGGCCAACGTCCTGACTTTC. Its translation: CASSPSSGLPLFSGANVLTF.

The chain couples TRBV11-2 to TRBJ1-5, with unresolved D. This CDR3 is 14 amino acids long. With 5 bases removed from V and 0 bases from J, the gap between germline ends came to 8 bases. In germline, CDR1 is SGHAT, CDR2 FQNNGV. In DNA, the CDR3 is TGTGCCAGCAGCGAGACCTATAGCAATCAGCCCCAGCATTTT. It encodes CASSETYSNQPQHF.

For this clonotype: One end of the junction does not line up with germline, which may come from a read error. The CDR3 reads CTTSDVYGTQYF. The CDR3 nucleotides are TGTACCACCAGTGATGTTTACGGTACGCAGTATTTT. The chain employs TRBV24-1 and TRBJ2-3; no reliable D call. The CDR3 covers 12 residues. In germline, CDR1 is KGHDR, CDR2 SFDVKD.

This clonotype was seen more than once but under ten times. CDR3 sequence reads: CASSQAAAGRSTDTQYF. In DNA form, the CDR3 reads TGCGCCAGCAGCCAAGCCGCCGCGGGTCGAAGCACAGATACGCAGTATTTT. This sequence joins TRBV4-3 and TRBJ2-3, with a possible D match to TRBD2 (5 bases). The CDR3 has 17 residues. Germline loops: CDR1 LGHNA, CDR2 YSLEER. V gave up 1 base and J gave up 0 bases, with 14 bases separating them.

The chain joins TRBV27 to TRBJ1-2, with D uncertain. V was trimmed by 2 bases and J by 6 bases, leaving 13 bases between them. The CDR3 has 14 residues. Germline CDR1 is MNHEY and CDR2 is SMNVEV (reference sequence). CDR3 DNA sequence: TGTGCCAGCAGTTTAAGGTCAGGACCTCATGGCTACACCTTC. It translates to CASSLRSGPHGYTF.

The V call is TRBV20-1, the J call TRBJ2-7; unclear D gene. V lost 3 bases to trimming and J lost 5 bases, with 17 bases between them. CDR3 length equals 14 residues. From germline, CDR1 is DFQATT and CDR2 SNEGSKA (reference sequence). The CDR3 sequence is CSASHTRRVDEQYF. The CDR3 DNA reads as TGCAGTGCTAGTCATACGAGACGGGTCGACGAGCAGTACTTC.

The V and J genes are TRBV4-3 and TRBJ1-2; D is uncertain. V lost 0 bases to trimming and J lost 0 bases, with 11 bases between them. CDR3 length: 16 residues. Per germline, CDR1 LGHNA and CDR2 YSLEER. The CDR3 loop reads CASSQDRSATNYGYTF. The CDR3 DNA reads TGCGCCAGCAGCCAAGATAGGTCCGCGACTAACTATGGCTACACCTTC.

The chain uses TRBV7-9 and TRBJ2-3, with D perhaps being TRBD1 or TRBD2 (5 bases each). Germline V gene lookup returns CDR1 SEHNR and CDR2 FQNEAQ (reference sequence). CDR3 length equals 14 residues. With 5 bases removed from V and 4 bases from J, the gap between germline ends came to 13 bases. The CDR3 DNA is TGTGCCAGCAGCCCTTATGGGGGATCAGATACGCAGTATTTT. Translating it yields CASSPYGGSDTQYF.

This rearrangement joins TRBV25-1 to TRBJ2-2; weak D call: TRBD1 (6 bases). Trimming left V 2 bases short and J 3 bases short, with 16 bases between. The CDR3 is 17 residues long. CDR1 and CDR2 from the germline V gene are MGHDK and SYGVNS. CDR3 nucleotide sequence: TGTGCCAGCAGTGAAGTCGGGGACACTTGGGACACCGGGGAGCTGTTTTTT. Its translation: CASSEVGDTWDTGELFF.